This is a list of T cell receptor beta chains from one sample in a study of T cell repertoires in cytomegalovirus infection. TCRdb used MiXCR to reprocess the reads, holding one entry per CDR3 protein. The sample includes about 680,000 distinct CDR3 sequences, 24% of them seen just once. The sample consisted of CD8+ T cells from PBMCs. Source of these receptors: a human donor in good health (CMV status not recorded). Some clones in this sample may be carry-over from other donors' samples. The CDR3 runs from the conserved cysteine through the conserved F or W. A D gene is named only where the DNA matches it firmly. Clone size is stated in some rows and not others, as once, few, many or a class when expanded.

abundance	d_gene	v_gene	j_gene	CDR3nt	CDR3aa
.	.	TRBV29-1	TRBJ2-1	TGCAGCGTTGGGGGGTTGGATGAGCAGTTCTTC	CSVGGLDEQFF
many	.	TRBV7-6	TRBJ1-5	TGTGCCAGCAGCTTAGCGGAGGGGGGTGGACATCAGCCCCAGCATTTT	CASSLAEGGGHQPQHF
many	.	TRBV12-3/TRBV12-4	TRBJ1-1	TGTGCCAGCTCATGGACTACAGGGAACACTGAAGCTTTCTTT	CASSWTTGNTEAFF
few	TRBD2	TRBV7-9	TRBJ2-1	TGTGCCAGCAGCTTCCCTAGCGGGGGGTTAAATGAGCAGTTCTTC	CASSFPSGGLNEQFF
many	.	TRBV10-3	TRBJ1-1	TGTGCCATCAGGCGACTCGCGGGGGACACAAGGGACACTGAAGCTTTCTTT	CAIRRLAGDTRDTEAFF
.	.	TRBV10-1	TRBJ2-7	TGCGCCAGCGCCCCGAGGCCTTCGCACGAGCAGTACTTC	CASAPRPSHEQYF
.	.	TRBV24-1	TRBJ1-6	TGTGCCACTGCCGAGAGGGGAGAAGGTTCACCCCTCCACTTT	CATAERGEGSPLHF
.	.	TRBV6-2/TRBV6-3	TRBJ1-1	TGTGCCAGCAGTTACCCTGAAGAAGCTTTCTTT	CASSYPEEAFF
few	.	TRBV25-1	TRBJ2-5	TGTGCCAGCAGTGCCCCGGTGGGGGCGTACCAAGAGACCCAGTACTTC	CASSAPVGAYQETQYF
.	.	TRBV5-5	TRBJ2-7	TGTGCCAGCAGCTTGGGTCTGGGAAGCTCCTACGAGCAGTACTTC	CASSLGLGSSYEQYF
.	.	TRBV12-3/TRBV12-4	TRBJ2-5	TGTGCCAGCAGATCTCGGACAGACCAAGAGACCCAGTACTTC	CASRSRTDQETQYF
.	.	TRBV29-1	TRBJ1-2	TGCAGCGTCTCCGGGACGACCTATGGCTACACCTTC	CSVSGTTYGYTF
.	TRBD1	TRBV11-2	TRBJ2-2	TGTGCCAGCAGCTGGGACAGGGGAAGCGCCGGGGAGCTGTTTTTT	CASSWDRGSAGELFF
few	.	TRBV28	TRBJ2-5	TGTGCCAGCAGTTTAGGGCAAACTCAAGAGACCCAGTACTTC	CASSLGQTQETQYF
.	.	TRBV24-1	TRBJ1-2	TGTGCCACCAGTTCAGCCGGGGCTCGTGGCTACACCTTC	CATSSAGARGYTF
.	.	TRBV7-3	TRBJ1-1	TGTGCCAGCAGCCCGATCCGTCGACAGCGATGGGGCGACACTGAAGCTTTCTTT	CASSPIRRQRWGDTEAFF
many	.	TRBV7-8	TRBJ2-1	TGTGCCAGCAGCCCAGCCGGGGGTTCCTACAATGAGCAGTTCTTC	CASSPAGGSYNEQFF
.	.	TRBV7-2	TRBJ2-5	TGTGCCAGCAGCTTCTCCGGGATTACAGAGACCCAGTACTTC	CASSFSGITETQYF
few	TRBD1	TRBV7-9	TRBJ1-1	TGTGCCAGCACCCCAGTAGTTTGGGACAGGGGGTTGACTGAAGCTTTCTTT	CASTPVVWDRGLTEAFF
many	.	TRBV7-9	TRBJ2-3	TGTGCCAGCAGCTTAACCCTGGGAACAGATACGCAGTATTTT	CASSLTLGTDTQYF
.	.	TRBV3-1	TRBJ1-2	TGTGCCAGCAGCCAAGAACCACTGACAGATTACTATGGCTACACCTTC	CASSQEPLTDYYGYTF
.	TRBD2	TRBV7-9	TRBJ2-5	TGTGCCAGCAGCTTAGTAGTAGCGGGGGAAGAGACCCAGTACTTC	CASSLVVAGEETQYF
few	TRBD1	TRBV7-4	TRBJ1-6	TGTGCCAGCAGCTTGGACAGGGCTAACTCACCCCTCCACTTT	CASSLDRANSPLHF
few	TRBD1	TRBV29-1	TRBJ1-2	TGCAGCGTTGGCGGGACAGGGAACGTTGGCTACACCTTC	CSVGGTGNVGYTF
.	.	TRBV7-9	TRBJ2-1	TGTGCCAGCAGCACTTCTAGACAGAGCTCCTACAATGAGCAGTTCTTC	CASSTSRQSSYNEQFF
few	.	TRBV2	TRBJ1-3	TGTGCCAGCAGTGAGCCGGACACTGTCTCTGGAAACACCATATATTTT	CASSEPDTVSGNTIYF
.	TRBD2	TRBV29-1	TRBJ2-1	TGCAGCCCGGAGGGACTAGCGGGGGACGGGGAGCAGTTCTTC	CSPEGLAGDGEQFF
.	.	TRBV5-1	TRBJ1-1	TGCGCCAGCAGTCCCGGGGGCACGATGAACACTGAAGCTTTCTTT	CASSPGGTMNTEAFF
many	.	TRBV6-6	TRBJ1-3	TGTGCCAGCAGTTACCCTACTTTATCTGGAGACCCTGGAAACACCATATATTTT	CASSYPTLSGDPGNTIYF
.	TRBD2	TRBV6-5	TRBJ2-1	TGTGCCAGCAGTTACGGTGGGAGGGCTGACAATGAGCAGTTCTTC	CASSYGGRADNEQFF
many	.	TRBV4-1	TRBJ2-1	TGCGCCAGCAGCCAAGACAAGAGCTCCTACAATGAGCAGTTCTTC	CASSQDKSSYNEQFF
many	TRBD2	TRBV7-6	TRBJ2-2	TGTGCCAGCAGCTACGGGGGGGCTGAGTGGACCGGGGAGCTGTTTTTT	CASSYGGAEWTGELFF
.	TRBD2	TRBV12-3/TRBV12-4	TRBJ2-7	TGTGCCAGCAGACCTAGCGGGGGCCCCTCCTACGAGCAGTACTTC	CASRPSGGPSYEQYF